This T cell receptor beta chain originates from a study of blood T cell repertoires in COVID-19. The method was immunoSEQ multiplex PCR; TCRdb's version includes in-frame clones alone and lacks a portion of them. In the table there are approximately 110,000 clones, roughly 80% of which are singletons. V was trimmed by 5 bases and J by 1 base, leaving 15 bases between them. The CDR3 is made up of 16 amino acids. Germline CDR1 reads LGHDT; CDR2 reads YNNKEL (reference sequence). The sample holds one count of this clone. The TCR originated in a man in his forties or fifties with acute or convalescent COVID-19. Sequences were obtained from peripheral blood. The chain combines TRBV3-1 (or the pseudogene TRBV3-2) with TRBJ2-1, with a possible D match to TRBD2 (7 bases). As DNA, the CDR3 is TGTGCCAGCAGCTACCGGGGGGCAATATCCTACAATGAGCAGTTCTTC. This gives the protein CASSYRGAISYNEQFF.